These 5 T cell receptor beta chains share one sample of origin, sequenced in a study of cytomegalovirus exposure and HLA in healthy donors. The PCR contained 60 Vbeta and 13 Jbeta primers. Clones were sequenced by immunoSEQ multiplex PCR, and TCRdb holds only the in-frame ones, with some missing. The sample lists roughly 240,000 clones, over 80% seen once, with 4.5% to 6% in the top ten. The sample consisted of PBMCs. The source is a woman aged 40 to 49 in good health and CMV-seropositive.

This clone is a singleton in its sample. The V gene is TRBV13, the J gene TRBJ2-1, with D perhaps TRBD1 (5 bases). There are 14 residues in the CDR3. Germline assignment: CDR1 PRHDT and CDR2 FYEKMQ (reference sequence). The CDR3 coding sequence is TGTGCAGTGGACAACAGCCGCATCTACAATGAGCAGTTCTTC. This gives the protein CAVDNSRIYNEQFF.

This chain connects TRBV19 to TRBJ1-1; 8 bases fit TRBD1. Germline-derived CDR1 and CDR2 are LNHDA and SQIVND (reference sequence). The CDR3 covers 15 residues. Trimming took 5 bases from V and 3 from J; bases not matched to a gene: 8. The CDR3 nucleotides are TGTGCCAGTAGTCCAGACAGGGGAGGGGACACTGAAGCTTTCTTT. It specifies CASSPDRGGDTEAFF.

This chain links TRBV7-9 with TRBJ1-6; D gene unclear. The CDR3 runs to 13 residues. V was clipped by 1 base and J by 8 bases, with 6 bases between them. The germline CDR1 and CDR2 sequences are SEHNR and FQNEAQ (reference sequence). The DNA of the CDR3 is TGTGCCAGCAGCTTAGGGGGAGATTCACCCCTCCACTTT. Protein sequence: CASSLGGDSPLHF.

The chain joins TRBV5-1 to TRBJ1-4; 7 nucleotides line up with TRBD1. CDR3 length: 15 amino acids. V was pared by 3 bases and J by 3 bases, with 5 bases of the junction left unmatched. Germline CDR1 is SGHRS and CDR2 is YFSETQ. In DNA form, the CDR3 reads TGCGCCAGCAGCTCTGAGGGACAGCCTAATGAAAAACTGTTTTTT. Its translation: CASSSEGQPNEKLFF.

V and J are TRBV10-1 and TRBJ1-1; D is possibly TRBD1 (6 bases). CDR3 size: 16 residues. Trimming pared 2 bases from V and 2 bases from J, leaving 15 bases between. CDR1 WNHNN and CDR2 SYGVQD come from the germline V gene (reference sequence). The CDR3 region is CASSERPGALNTEAFF. CDR3 nucleotide sequence: TGCGCCAGCAGTGAGCGGCCAGGGGCCCTTAACACTGAAGCTTTCTTT.